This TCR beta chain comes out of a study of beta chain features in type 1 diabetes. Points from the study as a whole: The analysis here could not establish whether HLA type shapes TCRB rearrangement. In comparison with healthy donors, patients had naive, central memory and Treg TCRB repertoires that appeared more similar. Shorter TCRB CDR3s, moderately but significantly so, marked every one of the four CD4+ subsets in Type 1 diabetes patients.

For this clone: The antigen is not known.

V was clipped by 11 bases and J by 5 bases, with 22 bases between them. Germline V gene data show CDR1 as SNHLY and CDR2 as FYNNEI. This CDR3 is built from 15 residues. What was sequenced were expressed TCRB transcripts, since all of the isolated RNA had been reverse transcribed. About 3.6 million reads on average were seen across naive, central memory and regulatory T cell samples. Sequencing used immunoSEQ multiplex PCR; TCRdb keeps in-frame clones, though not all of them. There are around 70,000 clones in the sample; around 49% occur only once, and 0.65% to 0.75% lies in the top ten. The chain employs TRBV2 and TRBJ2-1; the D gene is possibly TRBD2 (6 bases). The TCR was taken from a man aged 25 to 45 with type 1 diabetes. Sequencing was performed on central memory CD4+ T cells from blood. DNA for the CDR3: TGTGCCTTAGCAGGCGCGGCGGGGTCAGACAATGAGCAGTTCTTC. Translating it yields CALAGAAGSDNEQFF.